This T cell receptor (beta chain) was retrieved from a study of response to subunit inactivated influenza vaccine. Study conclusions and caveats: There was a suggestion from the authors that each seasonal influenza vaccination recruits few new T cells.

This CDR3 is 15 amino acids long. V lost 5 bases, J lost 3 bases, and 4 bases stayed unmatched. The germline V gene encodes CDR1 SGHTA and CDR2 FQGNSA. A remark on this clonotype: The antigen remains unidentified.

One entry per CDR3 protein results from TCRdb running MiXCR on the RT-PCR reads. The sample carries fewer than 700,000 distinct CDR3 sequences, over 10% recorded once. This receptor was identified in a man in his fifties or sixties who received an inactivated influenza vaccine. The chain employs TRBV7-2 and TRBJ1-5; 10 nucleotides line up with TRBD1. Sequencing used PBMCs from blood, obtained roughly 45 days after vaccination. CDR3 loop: CASSEGTGANQPQHF. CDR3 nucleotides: TGTGCCAGCAGCGAGGGGACAGGGGCCAATCAGCCCCAGCATTTT.